This TCR beta chain is drawn from a study of blood T cell repertoires in COVID-19. As for the study in general: From the United States, Italy and Spain came samples of acute and convalescent COVID-19.

This clone was detected a few times. The CDR3 runs to 14 residues. CDR1 is SGDLS and CDR2 is YYNGEE in the germline V gene. The germline V and J ends were trimmed by 7 bases and 7 bases, with 18 bases remaining between them. Authors' processing steps: Estimated nucleated cell counts came from reference gene primer amplification. Assay: immunoSEQ multiplex PCR; the TCRdb copy retains only in-frame clones and omits some. V, J and clone size derive from that table, while D and trimming were established from the DNA sequence. The profile shows a few hundred thousand clones, 88% of them singletons. The specimen was peripheral blood. The chain carries TRBV9 and TRBJ2-1; a weak D match, TRBD2 (5 bases). The clonotype comes from a man in his 60s who had recovered from COVID-19. DNA of the CDR3: TGTGCCAGCTCGAATTCGGGGTCCCGGAATGAGCAGTTCTTC. Translated: CASSNSGSRNEQFF.